The TCR beta chain under discussion was sequenced for a study of a mutant IDH1 vaccine in newly diagnosed glioma. The repertoire was sequenced with immunoSEQ multiplex PCR; TCRdb's copy has only in-frame clones and lacks some. The sample lists roughly 38,000 clones, 92% occurring once. Stated time point: baseline, week 1 (first vaccination visit). As for treatment: pre-vaccination baseline after standard-of-care therapy. Germline CDR1 and CDR2: MNHNY and SVGAGI (reference sequence). Trimming cost V 5 bases and J 0 bases, with 14 bases left between them. CDR3 size: 16 residues. This TCR was sampled from a young man with glioma. This material consisted of PBMCs, taken from a glioma patient treated with radiotherapy, temozolomide or both. The chain is built from TRBV6-6 and TRBJ1-3, with a weak D call TRBD1 (6 bases). The CDR3 DNA reads TGTGCCAGCAGTCTCTCGGGACAAGACTCTGGAAACACCATATATTTT. Translated, it gives CASSLSGQDSGNTIYF.